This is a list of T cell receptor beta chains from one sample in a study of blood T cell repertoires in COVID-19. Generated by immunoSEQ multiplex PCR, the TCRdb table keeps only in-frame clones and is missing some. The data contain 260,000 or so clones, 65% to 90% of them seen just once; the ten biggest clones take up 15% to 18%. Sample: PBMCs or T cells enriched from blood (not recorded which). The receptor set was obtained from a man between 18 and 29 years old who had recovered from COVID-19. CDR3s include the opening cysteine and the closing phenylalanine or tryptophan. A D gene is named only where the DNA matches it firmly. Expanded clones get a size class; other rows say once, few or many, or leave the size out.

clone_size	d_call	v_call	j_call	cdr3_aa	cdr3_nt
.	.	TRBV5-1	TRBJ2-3	CASSPGTPTSTDTQYF	TGCGCCAGCAGCCCGGGTACCCCCACTAGCACAGATACGCAGTATTTT
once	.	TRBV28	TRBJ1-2	CASSLFHYGYTF	TGTGCCAGCAGTTTATTTCATTATGGCTACACCTTC
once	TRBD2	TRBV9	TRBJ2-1	CASSPGTSVYNEQFF	TGTGCCAGCAGCCCCGGGACTAGCGTGTACAATGAGCAGTTCTTC
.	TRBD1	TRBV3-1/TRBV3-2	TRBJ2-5	CASSQETWTGGGETQYF	TGTGCCAGCAGCCAAGAGACCTGGACAGGGGGCGGGGAGACCCAGTACTTC
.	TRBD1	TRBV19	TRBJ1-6	CASSISLSGQRPLHF	TGTGCCAGTAGTATAAGCCTCTCGGGACAGAGACCCCTCCACTTT
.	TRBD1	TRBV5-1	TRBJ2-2	CASSSDRATTGELFF	TGCGCCAGCAGTTCCGACAGGGCCACCACCGGGGAGCTGTTTTTT
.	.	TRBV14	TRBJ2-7	CASSQLGSYEQYF	TGTGCCAGCAGTCAACTAGGGAGCTACGAGCAGTACTTC
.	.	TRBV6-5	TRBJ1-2	CASSFSSTEFYGYTF	TGTGCCAGCAGTTTCTCCTCGACGGAGTTCTATGGCTACACCTTC
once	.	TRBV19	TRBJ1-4	CASTPRREGEKLFF	TGTGCCAGTACCCCTCGGAGGGAAGGTGAAAAACTGTTTTTT
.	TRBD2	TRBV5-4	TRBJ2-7	CASSLSGRSYEQYF	TGTGCCAGCAGCTTAAGCGGGAGGTCCTACGAGCAGTACTTC
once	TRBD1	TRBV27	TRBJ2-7	CASRTQGLEQYF	TGTGCCAGCAGAACACAGGGGCTCGAGCAGTACTTC
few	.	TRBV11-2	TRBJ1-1	CASSLVSYTEAFF	TGTGCCAGCAGCTTAGTATCGTACACTGAAGCTTTCTTT
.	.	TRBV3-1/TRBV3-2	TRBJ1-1	CASSARAGAGQNTEAFF	TGTGCCAGCAGCGCCCGGGCAGGGGCCGGGCAAAACACTGAAGCTTTCTTT